The source of this T cell receptor (beta chain) is a study of blood T cell repertoires in COVID-19. Study details: Sites across the United States, Italy and Spain contributed samples from acute and convalescent COVID-19. PBMCs, B-cell-depleted T cells, or T cells provided the cDNA or gDNA that made up the material.

The sample holds one count of this clone. The junction had 3 bases not matched to a gene; V was cut back by 5 bases and J by 1 base. This CDR3 spans 14 amino acids. From germline, CDR1 is LNHDA and CDR2 SQIVND (reference sequence). Per the original data handling: Amplification of reference gene primers provided the estimated nucleated cell counts. Libraries were prepared by immunoSEQ multiplex PCR; TCRdb keeps only in-frame clonotypes and omits some of them. The V and J calls and clone size come from that table; D and trimming were worked out from the DNA. The sample consists of 150,000 to 160,000 clones, about 80% of them appearing once.

V gene TRBV19 combines with J gene TRBJ2-5; 8 positions match TRBD2. The TCR was taken from a man aged 55 to 70 with acute or convalescent COVID-19. Material: peripheral blood. CDR3 in amino acids: CASSDAGGQETQYF. The CDR3 nucleotides read TGTGCCAGTAGTGACGCGGGGGGCCAAGAGACCCAGTACTTC.